The present T cell receptor (beta chain) was sequenced within a study of T-cell reconstitution after alpha-beta-depleted transplantation in children listed by TCRdb under 2016. A note on the overall study: Using TCR repertoire profiling, the study quantitatively followed how T-cell immune reconstitution unfolded in children after TCRalphabeta/CD19-depleted allogeneic hematopoietic cell transplantation.

In this sample, this clonotype turned up many times. Its cognate antigen has yet to be identified. No base qualities exist here, and no much larger clone lies one base off it. Preparation of the library involved PCR. The reads were generated on an Illumina HiSeq 2500. To normalize quantification of the TCRbeta repertoire, the TCR libraries were built with molecular barcoding that relied on unique molecular identifiers. TCRdb applied fastp at Q25 and MiXCR to the public reads, then kept only in-frame beta chains. CDR3 protein duplicates are merged, each entry listing the most common genes and DNA. This sample holds approximately 270,000 distinct CDR3 sequences; 9.9% were observed only once. Of the sample, around 10% is held by the ten largest clones. The sample consisted of PBMCs from the stem cell graft donor, taken from the stem cell graft. The source of this sequence is a human donor who donated a stem cell graft to a child with SCID.

The bases read TGTGCCAGCAGCTCTTTTGGAGGTGTGGAGACCCAGTACTTC. It translates as CASSSFGGVETQYF. Recombination linked TRBV9 to TRBJ2-5; the D gene is possibly TRBD2, with 5 bases matching. A distance of 15 bases separates the germline ends of V and J, which lose 4 bases and 5 bases respectively. The CDR3 goes from the cysteine to the phenylalanine over 14 residues. The only DNA kept is the CDR3, 42 bases in frame from the first base. CDR1 and CDR2, per the germline V gene, are SGDLS and YYNGEE. The CDR3, completed at both ends by the reference TRBV9 and TRBJ2-5 genes, gives the full variable domain DSGVTQTPKHLITATGQRVTLRCSPRSGDLSVYWYQQSLDQGLQFLIQYYNGEERAKGNILERFSAQQFPDLHSELNLSSLELGDSALYFCASSSFGGVETQYFGPGTRLLVL.